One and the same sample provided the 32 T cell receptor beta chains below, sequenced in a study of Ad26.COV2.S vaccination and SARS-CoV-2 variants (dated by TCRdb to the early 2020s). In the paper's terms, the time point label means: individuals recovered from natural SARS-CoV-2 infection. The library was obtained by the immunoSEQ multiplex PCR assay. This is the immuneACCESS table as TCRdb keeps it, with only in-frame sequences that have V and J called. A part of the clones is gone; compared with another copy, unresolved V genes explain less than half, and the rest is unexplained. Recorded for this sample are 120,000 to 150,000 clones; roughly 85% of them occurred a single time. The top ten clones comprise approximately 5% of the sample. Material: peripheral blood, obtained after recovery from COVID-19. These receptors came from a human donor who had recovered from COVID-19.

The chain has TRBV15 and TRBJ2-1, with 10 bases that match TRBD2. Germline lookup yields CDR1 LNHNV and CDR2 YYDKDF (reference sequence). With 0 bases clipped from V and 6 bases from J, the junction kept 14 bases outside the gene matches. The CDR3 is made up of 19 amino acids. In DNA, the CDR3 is TGTGCCACCAGCAGAGATCCTATATTAGTAGCGGGGGGATCCAATGAGCAGTTCTTC. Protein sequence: CATSRDPILVAGGSNEQFF.

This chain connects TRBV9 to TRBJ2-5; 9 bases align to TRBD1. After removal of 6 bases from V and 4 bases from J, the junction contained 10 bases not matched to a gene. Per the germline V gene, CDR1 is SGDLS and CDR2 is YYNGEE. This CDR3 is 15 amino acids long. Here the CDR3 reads CASNKQGAFLETQYF. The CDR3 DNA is TGTGCCAGCAATAAACAGGGGGCTTTTTTAGAGACCCAGTACTTC.

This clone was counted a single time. The CDR3 DNA is TGTGCCAGCAGCTTTGGGACAGGGGCCCAGGACGGCTACACCTTC. Amino acids: CASSFGTGAQDGYTF. This sequence joins TRBV28 and TRBJ1-2; 10 bases are shared with TRBD1. V lost 6 bases, J lost 8 bases, and 12 bases stayed unmatched. Germline V gene sequence: CDR1 MDHEN, CDR2 SYDVKM. This CDR3 is 15 amino acids long.

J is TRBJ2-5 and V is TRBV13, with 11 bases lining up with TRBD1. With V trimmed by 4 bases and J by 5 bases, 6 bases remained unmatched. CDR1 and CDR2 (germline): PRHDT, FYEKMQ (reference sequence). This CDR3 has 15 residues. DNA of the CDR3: TGTGCCAGCAGCTCCGGACAGGGGGCTCTGGAGACCCAGTACTTC. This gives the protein CASSSGQGALETQYF.

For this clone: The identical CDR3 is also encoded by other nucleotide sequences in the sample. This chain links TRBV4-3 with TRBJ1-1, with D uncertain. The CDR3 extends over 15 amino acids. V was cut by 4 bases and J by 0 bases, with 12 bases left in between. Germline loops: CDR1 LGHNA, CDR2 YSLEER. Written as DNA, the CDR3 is TGCGCCAGCAGCCTTCATCCGGCCATGAACACTGAAGCTTTCTTT. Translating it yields CASSLHPAMNTEAFF.

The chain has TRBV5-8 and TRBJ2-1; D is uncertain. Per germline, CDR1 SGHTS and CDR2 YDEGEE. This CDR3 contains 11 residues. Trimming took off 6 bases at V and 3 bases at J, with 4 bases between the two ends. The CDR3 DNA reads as TGTGCCAGCAACGTCTACAATGAGCAGTTCTTC. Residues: CASNVYNEQFF. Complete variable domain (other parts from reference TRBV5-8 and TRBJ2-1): EAGVTQSPTHLIKTRGQQATLRCSPISGHTSVYWYQQALGLGLQFLLWYDEGEERNRGNFPPRFSGRQFPNYSSELNVNALELEDSALYLCASNVYNEQFFGPGTRLTVL.

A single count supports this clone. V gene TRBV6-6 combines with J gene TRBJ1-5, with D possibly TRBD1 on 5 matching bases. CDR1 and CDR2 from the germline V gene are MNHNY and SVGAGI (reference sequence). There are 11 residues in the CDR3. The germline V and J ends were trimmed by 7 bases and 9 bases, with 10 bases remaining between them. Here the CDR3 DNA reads TGTGCCAGCACCCCGGGGGGGCCCCAGCATTTT. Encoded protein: CASTPGGPQHF.

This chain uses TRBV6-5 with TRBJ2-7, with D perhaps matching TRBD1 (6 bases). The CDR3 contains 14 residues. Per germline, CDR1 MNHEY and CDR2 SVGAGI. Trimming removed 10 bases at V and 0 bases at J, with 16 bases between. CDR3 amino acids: CATRPGHISYEQYF. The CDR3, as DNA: TGTGCCACACGTCCGGGACATATCTCCTACGAGCAGTACTTC.

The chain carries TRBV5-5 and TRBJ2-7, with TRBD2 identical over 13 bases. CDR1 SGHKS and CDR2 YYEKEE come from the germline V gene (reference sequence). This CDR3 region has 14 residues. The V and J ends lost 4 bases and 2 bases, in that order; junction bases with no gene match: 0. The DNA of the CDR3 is TGTGCCAGCAGCGGACTAGCGGGGGCCTACGAGCAGTACTTC. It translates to CASSGLAGAYEQYF.

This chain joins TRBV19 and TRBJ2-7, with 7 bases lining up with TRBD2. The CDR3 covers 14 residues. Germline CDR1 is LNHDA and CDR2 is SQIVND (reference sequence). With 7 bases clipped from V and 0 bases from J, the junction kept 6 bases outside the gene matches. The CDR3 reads CASTYSGASYEQYF. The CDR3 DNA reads TGTGCCAGTACTTACAGCGGGGCCTCCTACGAGCAGTACTTC.

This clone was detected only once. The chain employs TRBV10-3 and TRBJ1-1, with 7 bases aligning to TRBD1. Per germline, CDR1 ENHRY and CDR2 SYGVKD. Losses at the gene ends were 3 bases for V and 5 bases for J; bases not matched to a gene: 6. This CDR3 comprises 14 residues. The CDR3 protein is CAISDGTVRTEAFF. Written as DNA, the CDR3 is TGTGCCATCAGTGATGGGACAGTCCGAACTGAAGCTTTCTTT.

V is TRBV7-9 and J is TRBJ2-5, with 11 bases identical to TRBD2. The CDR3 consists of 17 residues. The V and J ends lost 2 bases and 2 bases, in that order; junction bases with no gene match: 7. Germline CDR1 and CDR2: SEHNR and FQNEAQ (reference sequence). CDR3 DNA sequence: TGTGCCAGCAGCTTATTCCTAGCGGGGGGCTCACAAGAGACCCAGTACTTC. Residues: CASSLFLAGGSQETQYF.

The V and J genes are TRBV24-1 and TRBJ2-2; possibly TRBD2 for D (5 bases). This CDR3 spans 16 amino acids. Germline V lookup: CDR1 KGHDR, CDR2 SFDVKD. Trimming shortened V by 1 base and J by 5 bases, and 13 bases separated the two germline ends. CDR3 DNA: TGTGCCACCAGTGATTTAGGGAGCCGAGGGACCGGGGAGCTGTTTTTT. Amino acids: CATSDLGSRGTGELFF.

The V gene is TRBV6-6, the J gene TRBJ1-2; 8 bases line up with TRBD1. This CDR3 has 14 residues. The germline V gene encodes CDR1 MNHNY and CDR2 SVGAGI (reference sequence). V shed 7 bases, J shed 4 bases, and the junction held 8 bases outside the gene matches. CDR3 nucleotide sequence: TGTGCCAGCACTCCGAGTACAGGGGGCTATGGCTACACCTTC. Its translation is CASTPSTGGYGYTF.

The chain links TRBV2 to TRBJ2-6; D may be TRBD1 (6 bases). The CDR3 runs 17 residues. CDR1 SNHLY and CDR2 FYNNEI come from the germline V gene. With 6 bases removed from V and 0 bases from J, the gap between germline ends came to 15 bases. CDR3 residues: CASSERQVSSGANVLTF. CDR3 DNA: TGTGCCAGCAGCGAAAGACAGGTCAGCTCTGGGGCCAACGTCCTGACTTTC.

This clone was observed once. CDR3 sequence reads: CASSQPSGQLNTEAFF. CDR3 bases: TGTGCCAGTAGCCAACCGTCGGGACAGTTGAACACTGAAGCTTTCTTT. V and J are TRBV19 and TRBJ1-1; 7 bases align to TRBD1. The CDR3 runs 16 residues. J gave up 0 bases and V 6 bases, and 10 bases lay outside the gene matches. The germline gives CDR1 LNHDA, CDR2 SQIVND (reference sequence).

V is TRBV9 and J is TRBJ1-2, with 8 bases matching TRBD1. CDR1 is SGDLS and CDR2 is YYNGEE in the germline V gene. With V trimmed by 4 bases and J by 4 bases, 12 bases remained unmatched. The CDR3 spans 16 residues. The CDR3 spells CASSPTWTGTGYGYTF. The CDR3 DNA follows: TGTGCCAGCAGCCCCACCTGGACAGGGACCGGCTATGGCTACACCTTC.

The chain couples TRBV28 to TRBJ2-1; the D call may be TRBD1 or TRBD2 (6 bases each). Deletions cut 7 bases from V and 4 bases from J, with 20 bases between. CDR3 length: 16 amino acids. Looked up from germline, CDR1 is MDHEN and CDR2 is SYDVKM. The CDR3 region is CASTLVGGGFYNEQFF. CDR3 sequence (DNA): TGTGCCAGCACCCTAGTGGGGGGCGGTTTTTACAATGAGCAGTTCTTC.

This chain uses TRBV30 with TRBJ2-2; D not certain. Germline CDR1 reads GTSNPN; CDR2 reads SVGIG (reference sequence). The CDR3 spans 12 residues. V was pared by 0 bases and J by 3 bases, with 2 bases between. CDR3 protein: CAWSVDTGELFF. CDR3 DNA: TGTGCCTGGAGTGTGGACACCGGGGAGCTGTTTTTT.

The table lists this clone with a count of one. CDR3 DNA: TGCAGCGTTGAGTTGACAGGCCACTACAATGAGCAGTTCTTC. Amino acid sequence: CSVELTGHYNEQFF. V gene TRBV29-1 combines with J gene TRBJ2-1; a weak D match, TRBD1 (6 bases). The CDR3 is made up of 14 amino acids. Germline V gene data show CDR1 as SQVTM and CDR2 as ANQGSEA. Trimming removed 3 bases at V and 3 bases at J, with 12 bases between.

CDR3 sequence (DNA): TGTGCCAGCAGCCTCACAATGAGCGGGGGGGCCTACGAGCAGTACTTC. Its translation is CASSLTMSGGAYEQYF. The chain links TRBV3-1 (or the pseudogene TRBV3-2) to TRBJ2-7; TRBD2 aligns across 10 bases. With V trimmed by 4 bases and J by 2 bases, 8 bases remained unmatched. Germline V gene sequence: CDR1 LGHDT, CDR2 YNNKEL (reference sequence). This CDR3 is 16 amino acids long.

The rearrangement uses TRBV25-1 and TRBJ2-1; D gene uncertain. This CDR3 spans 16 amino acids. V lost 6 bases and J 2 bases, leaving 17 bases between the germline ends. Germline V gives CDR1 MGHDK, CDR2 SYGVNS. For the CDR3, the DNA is TGTGCCAGCAGCGAAAAGAAGATTATTCCCTACAATGAGCAGTTCTTC. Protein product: CASSEKKIIPYNEQFF.

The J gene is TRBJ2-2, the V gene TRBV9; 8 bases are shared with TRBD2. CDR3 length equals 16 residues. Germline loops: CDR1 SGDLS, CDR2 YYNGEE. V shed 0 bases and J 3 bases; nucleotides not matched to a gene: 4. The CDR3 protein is CASSVAGGPYTGELFF. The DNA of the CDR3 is TGTGCCAGCAGCGTAGCGGGGGGGCCGTACACCGGGGAGCTGTTTTTT.

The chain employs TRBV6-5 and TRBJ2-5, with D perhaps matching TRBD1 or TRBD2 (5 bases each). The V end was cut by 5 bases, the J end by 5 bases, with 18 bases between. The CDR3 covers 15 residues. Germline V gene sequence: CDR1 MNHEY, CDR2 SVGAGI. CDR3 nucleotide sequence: TGTGCCAGCAGTCGGTTGGGGGTTCCGGGCGAGACCCAGTACTTC. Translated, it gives CASSRLGVPGETQYF.

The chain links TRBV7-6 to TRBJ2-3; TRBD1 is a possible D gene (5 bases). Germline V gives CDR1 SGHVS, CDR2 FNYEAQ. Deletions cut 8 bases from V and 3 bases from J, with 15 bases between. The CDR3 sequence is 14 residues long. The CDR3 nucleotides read TGTGCCAGCGTACGCGATGGGGCTACAGATACGCAGTATTTT. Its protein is CASVRDGATDTQYF.

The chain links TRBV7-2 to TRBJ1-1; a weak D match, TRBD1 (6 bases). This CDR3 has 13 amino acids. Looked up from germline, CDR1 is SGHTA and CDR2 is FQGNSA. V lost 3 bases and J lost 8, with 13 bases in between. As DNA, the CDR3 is TGTGCCAGCAGCTTTAACAGGGCGGGCGAAGCTTTCTTT. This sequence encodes CASSFNRAGEAFF. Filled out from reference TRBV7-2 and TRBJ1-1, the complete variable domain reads GAGVSQSPSNKVTEKGKDVELRCDPISGHTALYWYRQSLGQGLEFLIYFQGNSAPDKSGLPSDRFSAERTGGSVSTLTIQRTQQEDSAVYLCASSFNRAGEAFFGQGTRLTVV.

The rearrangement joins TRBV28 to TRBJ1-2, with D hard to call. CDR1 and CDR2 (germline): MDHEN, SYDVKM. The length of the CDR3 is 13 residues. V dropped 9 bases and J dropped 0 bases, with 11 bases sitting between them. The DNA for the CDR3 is TGTGCCAGTAATGTCGGCGCTAACTATGGCTACACCTTC. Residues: CASNVGANYGYTF.

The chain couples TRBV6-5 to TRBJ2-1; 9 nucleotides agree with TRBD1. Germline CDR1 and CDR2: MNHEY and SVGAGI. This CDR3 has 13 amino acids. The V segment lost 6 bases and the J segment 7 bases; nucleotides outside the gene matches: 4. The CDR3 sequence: CASSRDRVNEQFF. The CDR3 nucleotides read TGTGCCAGCAGCCGGGACAGGGTAAATGAGCAGTTCTTC.

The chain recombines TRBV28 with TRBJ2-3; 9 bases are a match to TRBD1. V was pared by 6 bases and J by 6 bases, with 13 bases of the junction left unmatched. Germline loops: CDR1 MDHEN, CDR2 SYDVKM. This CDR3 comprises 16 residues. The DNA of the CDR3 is TGTGCCAGCAGCGAGACAGGGGGGCGCGACACGGATACGCAGTATTTT. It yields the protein CASSETGGRDTDTQYF.

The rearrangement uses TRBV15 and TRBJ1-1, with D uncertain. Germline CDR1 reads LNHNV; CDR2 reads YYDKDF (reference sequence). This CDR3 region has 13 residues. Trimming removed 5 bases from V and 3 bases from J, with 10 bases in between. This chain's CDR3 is CATSAGLYTEAFF. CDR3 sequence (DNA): TGTGCCACCAGCGCAGGATTGTACACTGAAGCTTTCTTT. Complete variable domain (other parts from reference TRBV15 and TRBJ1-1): DAMVIQNPRYQVTQFGKPVTLSCSQTLNHNVMYWYQQKSSQAPKLLFHYYDKDFNNEADTPDNFQSRRPNTSFCFLDIRSPGLGDTAMYLCATSAGLYTEAFFGQGTRLTVV.

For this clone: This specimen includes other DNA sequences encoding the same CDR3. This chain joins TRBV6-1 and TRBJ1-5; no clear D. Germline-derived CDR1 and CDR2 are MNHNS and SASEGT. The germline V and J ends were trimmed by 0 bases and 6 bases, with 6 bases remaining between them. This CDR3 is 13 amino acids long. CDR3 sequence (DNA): TGTGCCAGCAGTGAAGCCGTAGGTCAGCCCCAGCATTTT. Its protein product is CASSEAVGQPQHF.

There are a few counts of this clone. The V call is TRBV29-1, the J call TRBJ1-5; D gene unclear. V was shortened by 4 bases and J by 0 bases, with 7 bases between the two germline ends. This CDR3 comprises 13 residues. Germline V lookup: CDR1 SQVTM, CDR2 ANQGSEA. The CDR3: CSVVWDSNQPQHF. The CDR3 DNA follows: TGCAGCGTTGTTTGGGATAGCAATCAGCCCCAGCATTTT.